The entry that follows covers one T cell receptor beta chain sequence. The target antigen is unknown. Both TCR beta VDJ combination and CDR3 sequence profiling were carried out. Genomic DNA was the template for this profiling. TCRdb reprocessed the reads via MiXCR and lists one record per CDR3 protein. The profile shows 150,000 or so distinct CDR3 sequences, 50% to 75% of them singletons. This record comes from a study of CD8+CD57+ T cells in acquired aplastic anemia. Broader study findings: Simpson's diversity of CD8+ cells was not significantly different in patients compared with controls.

This CDR3 contains 14 residues. Trimming shortened V by 3 bases and J by 7 bases, and 10 bases separated the two germline ends. CDR1 LNHDA and CDR2 SQIVND come from the germline V gene (reference sequence). The material sequenced was sorted CD4+, CD8+, or CD8+CD57+ T cells (not recorded which) from PBMCs. This TCR was sampled from a human donor in good health. The V gene is TRBV19, the J gene TRBJ1-6; the D is unclear. CDR3 nucleotide sequence: TGTGCCAGTAGTATTCCGGTTCCCAATTCACCCCTCCACTTT. Translation gives CASSIPVPNSPLHF.